These 24 T cell receptor beta chains share one sample of origin, sequenced in a study of neurological immune-mediated disorders. TCRdb re-called the 5' RACE reads with MiXCR, one entry per CDR3 protein. The sample yields about 69,000 distinct CDR3 sequences, 3.5% to 5% seen once. The sequenced material came from PBMCs. Receptors originate from a man aged 25 to 40 with multiple sclerosis.

In this sample, this clonotype turned up many times. The chain joins TRBV20-1 to TRBJ2-3; D is possibly TRBD2 (6 bases). The germline V gene encodes CDR1 DFQATT and CDR2 SNEGSKA (reference sequence). The CDR3 is 15 residues long. With 5 bases removed from V and 4 bases from J, the gap between germline ends came to 19 bases. The DNA of the CDR3 is TGCAGTGCTGCAGGAGGGAGGTTTCGCGCAGATACGCAGTATTTT. Translation gives CSAAGGRFRADTQYF.

Many counts were recorded for this clonotype. V usage is TRBV7-2 and J usage is TRBJ1-3; D is unresolved. V lost 5 bases and J lost 4, with 9 bases in between. The CDR3 is 13 amino acids. CDR1 and CDR2 (germline): SGHTA, FQGNSA. The CDR3 reads CASSPQRGNTIYF. CDR3 nucleotide sequence: TGTGCCAGCAGCCCCCAACGAGGAAACACCATATATTTT. Supplemented by reference TRBV7-2 and TRBJ1-3, the full variable domain reads GAGVSQSPSNKVTEKGKDVELRCDPISGHTALYWYRQSLGQGLEFLIYFQGNSAPDKSGLPSDRFSAERTGGSVSTLTIQRTQQEDSAVYLCASSPQRGNTIYFGEGSWLTVV.

This clonotype was detected ten times or more. The chain combines TRBV12-3 or TRBV12-4 with TRBJ1-5, with TRBD1 as a possible D gene (6 bases). V lost 6 bases to trimming and J lost 6 bases, with 12 bases between them. The CDR3 extends over 13 amino acids. CDR3: CASSEGTIQPQHF. DNA for the CDR3: TGTGCCAGCAGCGAAGGGACAATTCAGCCCCAGCATTTT.

This clonotype has ten or more counts. This chain connects TRBV14 to TRBJ1-2; the D is unclear. The CDR3 has 13 residues. V was trimmed by 1 base and J by 7 bases, leaving 10 bases between them. Germline V gene data show CDR1 as SGHDN and CDR2 as FVKESK. CDR3 DNA sequence: TGTGCCAGCAGCCAAGCTCGTGGATCTGGCTACACCTTC. Amino acid sequence: CASSQARGSGYTF.

This clonotype showed up many times. The V gene is TRBV20-1, the J gene TRBJ2-2; 14 positions agree with TRBD2. Germline CDR1 is DFQATT and CDR2 is SNEGSKA (reference sequence). CDR3 length: 18 amino acids. V shed 3 bases and J 0 bases; nucleotides not matched to a gene: 6. The DNA of the CDR3 is TGCAGTGCTAGTGGGGGACTAGCGGGGGCCGCGAACACCGGGGAGCTGTTTTTT. This sequence encodes CSASGGLAGAANTGELFF.

This clonotype was seen ten or more times. This chain links TRBV5-1 with TRBJ1-2, with 8 nucleotides matching TRBD1. With 4 bases clipped from V and 8 bases from J, the junction kept 7 bases outside the gene matches. The V gene's germline CDR1 is SGHRS and CDR2 YFSETQ. This CDR3 comprises 13 residues. CDR3 protein: CASSLRTGMGYTF. CDR3 in DNA: TGCGCCAGCAGCCTAAGGACAGGGATGGGCTACACCTTC. The full variable domain, its missing parts supplied by reference TRBV5-1 and TRBJ1-2, is KAGVTQTPRYLIKTRGQQVTLSCSPISGHRSVSWYQQTPGQGLQFLFEYFSETQRNKGNFPGRFSGRQFSNSRSEMNVSTLELGDSALYLCASSLRTGMGYTFGSGTRLTVV.

This clonotype showed up many times. The chain employs TRBV5-6 and TRBJ1-2; 7 bases agree with TRBD1. Germline CDR1 and CDR2: SGHDT and YYEEEE. The ends lost 3 bases at V and 8 bases at J; junction bases unmatched: 1. CDR3 size: 11 residues. The CDR3 DNA is TGTGCCAGCAGCTGGGGACAGGGCTACACCTTC. It yields the protein CASSWGQGYTF. The full variable domain, completed using reference TRBV5-6 and TRBJ1-2, is DAGVTQSPTHLIKTRGQQVTLRCSPKSGHDTVSWYQQALGQGPQFIFQYYEEEERQRGNFPDRFSGHQFPNYSSELNVNALLLGDSALYLCASSWGQGYTFGSGTRLTVV.

With regard to this clonotype: The conserved final phenylalanine or tryptophan is absent from the CDR3, which likely points to a read error. The CDR3 DNA reads as TGTGCAAGCAAGCCCTGGGGCACTCTCTATGGCTACACCATC. Protein: CASKPWGTLYGYTI. The V gene is TRBV7-2, the J gene TRBJ1-2; a weak D match, TRBD1 (5 bases). CDR3 length: 14 amino acids. CDR1 is SGHTA, CDR2 FQGNSA, per germline.

This clonotype was seen many times. V is TRBV29-1 and J is TRBJ2-7; possible D gene TRBD2, 6 bases. The CDR3 runs 14 residues. CDR1 is SQVTM and CDR2 is ANQGSEA in the germline V gene. V was cut by 8 bases and J by 6 bases, with 23 bases left in between. CDR3 in DNA: TGCAGCCCTACCGGGACTCCCTCCACCGGCGAGCAGTACTTC. Translating it yields CSPTGTPSTGEQYF.

Many counts were recorded for this clonotype. The gene calls are TRBV7-9 and TRBJ2-2, with D uncertain. The CDR3 is 16 residues long. Germline CDR1 and CDR2: SEHNR and FQNEAQ (reference sequence). Deletions cut 6 bases from V and 2 bases from J, with 16 bases between. The CDR3 DNA is TGTGCCAGCAGGGCTCCCGCGATCTTAAACACCGGGGAGCTGTTTTTT. Translation gives CASRAPAILNTGELFF.

This clonotype was recorded at least ten times. V is TRBV5-1 and J is TRBJ2-7; TRBD1 might be the D (6 bases). CDR3 size: 14 residues. CDR1 is SGHRS and CDR2 is YFSETQ in the germline V gene. V lost 0 bases and J 4 bases, leaving 11 bases between the germline ends. The CDR3 is CASSLAGTLYEQYF. CDR3 nucleotides: TGCGCCAGCAGCTTGGCGGGGACACTATACGAGCAGTACTTC.

This clonotype showed up many times. The chain recombines TRBV3-1 with TRBJ2-5, with D perhaps matching TRBD2 (5 bases). The CDR3 runs to 16 residues. Trimming removed 3 bases from V and 2 bases from J, with 16 bases in between. Germline lookup yields CDR1 LGHDT and CDR2 YNNKEL (reference sequence). Here the CDR3 DNA reads TGTGCCAGCAGCCACTTCCCAGCGGACTTACAAGAGACCCAGTACTTC. Translated, it gives CASSHFPADLQETQYF.

This clonotype was recorded many times. The CDR3, as DNA: TGCAGTGCTAGAGATTGGTTCAAGGGCCCAGATACGCAGTATTTT. It specifies CSARDWFKGPDTQYF. The chain combines TRBV20-1 with TRBJ2-3; D is unresolved. V was clipped by 0 bases and J by 4 bases, with 14 bases between them. The CDR3 contains 15 residues. Germline values: CDR1 DFQATT, CDR2 SNEGSKA (reference sequence).

This clonotype was picked up many times. The chain is built from TRBV12-3 or TRBV12-4 and TRBJ1-6; D gene unclear. The CDR3 totals 13 residues. Between the trimmed V and J ends, which lost 3 bases and 5 bases, there was a span of 5 bases. CDR3 nucleotides: TGTGCCAGCAGTTTCGGGGATAATTCACCCCTCCACTTT. Protein product: CASSFGDNSPLHF.

This clonotype has ten or more counts. V and J are TRBV7-2 and TRBJ2-2; D call uncertain. The length of the CDR3 is 13 residues. The V and J ends lost 5 bases and 5 bases respectively, with 9 bases between them. Germline V CDR1 and CDR2: SGHTA, FQGNSA. This chain's CDR3 is CASSQDRTGELFF. The CDR3 region has the DNA TGTGCCAGCAGCCAGGACCGAACCGGGGAGCTGTTTTTT.

This clonotype was counted at least ten times. The V call is TRBV5-1, the J call TRBJ2-5; TRBD1 is a possible D gene (6 bases). The V end lost 0 bases, the J end lost 5 bases, and 11 bases lay between the germline ends. The CDR3 extends over 14 amino acids. Germline-derived CDR1 and CDR2 are SGHRS and YFSETQ. CDR3 sequence (DNA): TGCGCCAGCAGCTTGGAGTGGGGGCGGGAGACCCAGTACTTC. Residues: CASSLEWGRETQYF.

This clonotype was observed many times. The J gene is TRBJ2-5, the V gene TRBV11-2; 14 positions agree with TRBD2. V was clipped by 7 bases and J by 5 bases; unmatched bases: 9. The CDR3 is made up of 16 amino acids. Germline V CDR1 and CDR2: SGHAT, FQNNGV. The DNA for the CDR3 is TGTGCCAGCAAGAGACTAGCGGGGGGGCGGAAGGAGACCCAGTACTTC. This encodes CASKRLAGGRKETQYF.

In this sample, this clonotype turned up many times. The chain links TRBV5-1 to TRBJ2-7; possibly TRBD1 or TRBD2 for D (5 bases each). This CDR3 contains 15 residues. The V gene lost 4 bases and the J gene lost 7 bases, with 21 bases spanning the gap. CDR1 and CDR2 from the germline V gene are SGHRS and YFSETQ. The chain's CDR3 is CASSPGPGSIGEQYF. DNA for the CDR3: TGCGCCAGCAGCCCGGGACCCGGTTCAATTGGGGAGCAGTACTTC.

This clonotype has a count of ten or more. This chain connects TRBV2 to TRBJ2-7; TRBD1 might be the D (6 bases). The CDR3 is 15 amino acids. Looked up from germline, CDR1 is SNHLY and CDR2 is FYNNEI. With 7 bases removed from V and 0 bases from J, the gap between germline ends came to 16 bases. The CDR3 here is CASNPRGMFSYEQYF. The CDR3, as DNA: TGTGCCAGCAACCCCAGGGGAATGTTCTCCTACGAGCAGTACTTC.

This clonotype was detected ten times or more. The chain couples TRBV7-2 to TRBJ2-3; perhaps D is TRBD1 or TRBD2 (5 bases each). CDR3 length: 14 residues. Germline loops: CDR1 SGHTA, CDR2 FQGNSA. Trimming left V 7 bases short and J 2 bases short, with 13 bases between. CDR3 sequence (DNA): TGTGCCAGCACCCGGGACCAACCCACAGATACGCAGTATTTT. As protein: CASTRDQPTDTQYF.

This clonotype was recorded at least ten times. V and J are TRBV9 and TRBJ2-7; 8 nucleotides match TRBD2. After removal of 4 bases from V and 5 bases from J, the junction contained 8 bases not matched to a gene. Germline V CDR1 and CDR2: SGDLS, YYNGEE. This CDR3 contains 14 residues. As DNA, the CDR3 is TGTGCCAGCAGCCCGCCGGGAGGGGGGGACGAGCAGTACTTC. The encoded protein is CASSPPGGGDEQYF.

This clonotype showed up just a few times. The genes are TRBV29-1 and TRBJ2-4; D perhaps matches TRBD2 (6 bases). Germline CDR1 and CDR2: SQVTM and ANQGSEA. The CDR3 consists of 15 residues. Deletions cut 1 base from V and 6 bases from J, with 16 bases between. The CDR3, as DNA: TGCAGCGTTGAAGGGGAAGTGGGGCGGGGAAACATTCAGTACTTC. This gives the protein CSVEGEVGRGNIQYF. The variable domain in full, with the rest retrieved from reference TRBV29-1 and TRBJ2-4, is SAVISQKPSRDICQRGTSLTIQCQVDSQVTMMFWYRQQPGQSLTLIATANQGSEATYESGFVIDKFPISRPNLTFSTLTVSNMSPEDSSIYLCSVEGEVGRGNIQYFGAGTRLSVL.

This clonotype was detected many times. J is TRBJ1-6 and V is TRBV20-1; the match to TRBD1 covers 7 bases. The J segment lost 3 bases and the V segment lost 6 bases, leaving 8 bases of the junction unmatched. The CDR3 consists of 15 residues. Germline CDR1 reads DFQATT; CDR2 reads SNEGSKA (reference sequence). CDR3 DNA: TGCAGTGCGCTATCAGGGGGAGGCTATAATTCACCCCTCCACTTT. Its translation: CSALSGGGYNSPLHF.

This clonotype showed up many times. This rearrangement joins TRBV6-7 to TRBJ2-7, with 9 positions matching TRBD2. TRBV6-7 carries the ORF label, with uncertain function. The CDR3 extends over 14 amino acids. V was pared by 10 bases and J by 3 bases, with 10 bases of the junction left unmatched. This CDR3 is CANPSGEDLYEQYF. Here the CDR3 DNA reads TGTGCCAACCCTAGCGGGGAGGACCTCTACGAGCAGTACTTC.